This T cell receptor beta chain was profiled in a study of regulatory T cells in long-lasting Graves disease. Study-wide context: It was over 5 years of antithyroid drugs, with positive TSH receptor antibodies, that meant persistent Graves' disease.

Losses at the gene ends were 7 bases for V and 1 base for J; bases not matched to a gene: 12. This CDR3 is built from 17 residues. Per the germline V gene, CDR1 is MDHEN and CDR2 is SYDVKM. This clonotype has at least ten counts. TCR beta libraries were built with iRepertoire HTBI primers and Arm-PCR of CDR3 regions. One entry per CDR3 protein, called by TCRdb with MiXCR from the multiplex PCR reads. The data contain 350,000 to 450,000 distinct CDR3 sequences, 20% to 25% of them singletons. Time point here: persistent/refractory GD, antithyroid drugs over 5 years with positive TRAb. PBMC RNA served as the TCR library source.

The sample here was peripheral blood mononuclear cells (PBMCs), taken when the disease was refractory, from a patient treated with antithyroid drugs. The gene calls are TRBV28 and TRBJ2-2, with 7 bases identical to TRBD1. The clonotype comes from a female donor with Graves disease. The CDR3 is CASTRGQRILNTGELFF. As DNA, the CDR3 is TGTGCCAGCACCAGGGGACAGAGAATCCTGAACACCGGGGAGCTGTTTTTT.